This entry is about one T cell receptor beta chain. Its antigen remains unidentified. This record belongs to a study of OX40 agonist ivuxolimab in advanced cancers. Across the study: Intravenous ivuxolimab at 0.01 to 10 mg/kg was given to patients every 2 weeks. Prior anti-PD-1, anti-PD-L1 or anti-CTLA-4 therapy did not bar entry, and 40% to 45% had some. General observations from the study: In the 0.1 to 3.0 mg/kg range, CD4+ and CD8+ blood T cells had expanded clonally by week 6.

Generated by immunoSEQ multiplex PCR, the TCRdb table keeps only in-frame clones and is missing some. The table shows some 80,000 clones, with more than 80% occurring only once. The V end was cut by 0 bases, the J end by 0 bases, with 6 bases between. This CDR3 has 15 residues. Germline loops: CDR1 KGHSH, CDR2 LQKENI. The genes are TRBV18 and TRBJ1-3; D gene unclear. Sequences were derived from CD4+ or CD8+ T cells sorted from blood, sampled in a trial of the OX40 agonist ivuxolimab. This clonotype was obtained from an adult with an advanced solid tumor such as melanoma, head and neck, liver or kidney cancer. CDR3 in DNA: TGTGCCAGCTCACCACCGGAGGCCTCTGGAAACACCATATATTTT. Residues: CASSPPEASGNTIYF.